This TCR beta chain was captured by sequencing in a study of shared clonotypes between healthy human individuals. Germline loops: CDR1 SGDLS, CDR2 YYNGEE. This CDR3 has 15 residues. Unmatched junction bases numbered 2, after V lost 4 bases and J lost 1 base. Clones were sequenced by immunoSEQ multiplex PCR, and TCRdb holds only the in-frame ones, with some missing. The table shows around 2.1 million clones, with about 93% occurring only once. Whole-study findings and limits: Donor clonotype sharing was expected to depend on sequencing depth. Compared with clonotypes that all four donors shared, non-shared clonotypes had lower generation probabilities.

Naive CD8 cells lacked CD45RO, underwent positive selection for CCR7 and left out terminally differentiated effector memory CD45RA+ cells. Donors, without exception, were Caucasian adults residing in Nashville, Tennessee. This clone was detected once. Its matching antigen is unknown. Source material: naive CD8+ T cells from PBMCs. J is TRBJ2-2 and V is TRBV9; 9 bases fit TRBD1. The sequence was obtained from a man younger than 30 in good health. Some clones in this sample may be carry-over from other donors' samples. CDR3 in DNA: TGTGCCAGCAGCTCGGGACAGGGGAACACCGGGGAGCTGTTTTTT. Residues: CASSSGQGNTGELFF.